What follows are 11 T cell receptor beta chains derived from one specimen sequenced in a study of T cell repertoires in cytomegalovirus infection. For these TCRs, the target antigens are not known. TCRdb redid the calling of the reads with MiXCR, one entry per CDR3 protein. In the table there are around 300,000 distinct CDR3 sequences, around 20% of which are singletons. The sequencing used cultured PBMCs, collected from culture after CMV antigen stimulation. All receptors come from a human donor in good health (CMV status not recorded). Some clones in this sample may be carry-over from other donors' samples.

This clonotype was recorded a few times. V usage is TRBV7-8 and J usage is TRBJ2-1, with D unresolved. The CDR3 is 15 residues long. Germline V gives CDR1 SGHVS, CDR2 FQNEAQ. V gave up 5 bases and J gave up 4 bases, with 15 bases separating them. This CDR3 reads CASSPDLAGYNEQFF. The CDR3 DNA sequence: TGTGCCAGCAGCCCGGATCTTGCCGGATACAATGAGCAGTTCTTC.

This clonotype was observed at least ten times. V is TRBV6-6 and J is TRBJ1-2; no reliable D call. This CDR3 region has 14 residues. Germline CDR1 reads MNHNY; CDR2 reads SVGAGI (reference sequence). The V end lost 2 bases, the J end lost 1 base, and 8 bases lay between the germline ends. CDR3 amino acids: CASSYLGVNYGYTF. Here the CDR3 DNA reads TGTGCCAGCAGTTACCTAGGAGTTAACTATGGCTACACCTTC.

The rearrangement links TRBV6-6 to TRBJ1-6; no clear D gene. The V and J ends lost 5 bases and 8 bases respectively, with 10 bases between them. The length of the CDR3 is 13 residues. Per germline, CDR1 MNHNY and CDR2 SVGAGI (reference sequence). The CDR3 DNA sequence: TGTGCCAGCAGTGAGACTCAAGATTCACCCCTCCACTTT. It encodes CASSETQDSPLHF.

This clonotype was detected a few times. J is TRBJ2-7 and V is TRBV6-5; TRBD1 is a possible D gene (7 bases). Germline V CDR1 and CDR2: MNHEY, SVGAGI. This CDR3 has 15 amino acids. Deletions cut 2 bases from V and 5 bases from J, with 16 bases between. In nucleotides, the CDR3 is TGTGCCAGCAGTTACAGAGGGCAGGGGGGCCACGAGCAGTACTTC. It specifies CASSYRGQGGHEQYF.

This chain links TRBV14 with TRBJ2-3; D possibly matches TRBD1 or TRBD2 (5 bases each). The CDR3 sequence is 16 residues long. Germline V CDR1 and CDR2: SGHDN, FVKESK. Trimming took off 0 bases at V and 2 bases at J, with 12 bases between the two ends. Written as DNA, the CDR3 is TGTGCCAGCAGCCAAGATCACAGCGGACACACAGATACGCAGTATTTT. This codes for CASSQDHSGHTDTQYF.

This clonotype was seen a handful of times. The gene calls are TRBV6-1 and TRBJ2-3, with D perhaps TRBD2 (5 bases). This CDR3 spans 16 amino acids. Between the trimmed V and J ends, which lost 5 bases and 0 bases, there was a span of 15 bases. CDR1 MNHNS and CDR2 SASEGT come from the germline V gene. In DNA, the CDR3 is TGTGCCAGCAGTAGCGTGCTAGCCGTTAGCACAGATACGCAGTATTTT. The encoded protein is CASSSVLAVSTDTQYF.

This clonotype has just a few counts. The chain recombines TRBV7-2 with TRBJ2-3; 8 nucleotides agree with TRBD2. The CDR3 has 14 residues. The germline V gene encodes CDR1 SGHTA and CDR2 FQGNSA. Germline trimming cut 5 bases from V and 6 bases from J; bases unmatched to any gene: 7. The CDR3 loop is CASSPQRESDTQYF. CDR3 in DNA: TGTGCCAGCAGCCCCCAGCGGGAGTCCGATACGCAGTATTTT.

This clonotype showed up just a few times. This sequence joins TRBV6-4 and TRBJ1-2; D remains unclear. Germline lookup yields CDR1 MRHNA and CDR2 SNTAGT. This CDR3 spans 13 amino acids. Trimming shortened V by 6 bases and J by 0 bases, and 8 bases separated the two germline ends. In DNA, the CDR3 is TGTGCCAGCAGACAGTTCTCTAACTATGGCTACACCTTC. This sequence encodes CASRQFSNYGYTF.

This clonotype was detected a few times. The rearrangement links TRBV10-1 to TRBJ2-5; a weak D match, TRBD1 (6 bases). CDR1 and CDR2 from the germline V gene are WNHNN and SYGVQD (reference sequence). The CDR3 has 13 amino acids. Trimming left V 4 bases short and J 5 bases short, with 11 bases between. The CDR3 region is CASSGGQRETQYF. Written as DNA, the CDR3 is TGCGCCAGCAGTGGTGGACAGAGGGAGACCCAGTACTTC.

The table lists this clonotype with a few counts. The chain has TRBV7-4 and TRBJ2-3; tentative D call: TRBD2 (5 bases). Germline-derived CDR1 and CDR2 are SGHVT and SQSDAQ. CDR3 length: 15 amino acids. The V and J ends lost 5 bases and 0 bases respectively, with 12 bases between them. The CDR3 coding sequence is TGTGCCAGCAGCATAAAGCGGCAAAGCACAGATACGCAGTATTTT. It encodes CASSIKRQSTDTQYF.

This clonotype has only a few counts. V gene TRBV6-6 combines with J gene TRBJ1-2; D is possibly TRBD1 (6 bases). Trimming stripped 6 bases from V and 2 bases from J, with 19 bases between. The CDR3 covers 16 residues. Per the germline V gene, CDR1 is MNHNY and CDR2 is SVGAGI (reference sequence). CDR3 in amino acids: CASSPTDRGLNYGYTF. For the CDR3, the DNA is TGTGCCAGCAGCCCGACAGATCGGGGGCTAAACTATGGCTACACCTTC.